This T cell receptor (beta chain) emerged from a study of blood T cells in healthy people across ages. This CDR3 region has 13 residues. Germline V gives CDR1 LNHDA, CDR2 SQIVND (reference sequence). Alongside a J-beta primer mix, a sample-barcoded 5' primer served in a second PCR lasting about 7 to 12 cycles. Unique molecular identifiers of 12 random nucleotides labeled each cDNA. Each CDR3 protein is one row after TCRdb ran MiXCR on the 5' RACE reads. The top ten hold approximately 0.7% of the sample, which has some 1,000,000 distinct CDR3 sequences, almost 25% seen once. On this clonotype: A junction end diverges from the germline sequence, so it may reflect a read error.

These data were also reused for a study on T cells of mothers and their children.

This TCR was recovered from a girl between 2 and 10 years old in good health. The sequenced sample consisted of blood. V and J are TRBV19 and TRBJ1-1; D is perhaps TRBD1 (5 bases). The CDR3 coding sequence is TGTGCCAGCCTCGGGACTATGAACACTGAAGCATTCTTT. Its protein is CASLGTMNTEAFF.